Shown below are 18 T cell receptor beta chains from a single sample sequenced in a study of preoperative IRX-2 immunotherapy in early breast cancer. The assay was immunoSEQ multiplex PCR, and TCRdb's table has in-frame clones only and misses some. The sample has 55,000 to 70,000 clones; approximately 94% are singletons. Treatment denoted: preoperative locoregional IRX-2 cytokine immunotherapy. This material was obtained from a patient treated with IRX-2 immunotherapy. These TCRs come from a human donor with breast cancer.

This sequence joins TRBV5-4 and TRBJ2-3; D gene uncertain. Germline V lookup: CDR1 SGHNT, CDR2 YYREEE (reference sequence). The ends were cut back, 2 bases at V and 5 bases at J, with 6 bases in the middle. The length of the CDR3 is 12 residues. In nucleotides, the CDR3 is TGTGCCAGCAGCTTCTATAGAGATACGCAGTATTTT. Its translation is CASSFYRDTQYF.

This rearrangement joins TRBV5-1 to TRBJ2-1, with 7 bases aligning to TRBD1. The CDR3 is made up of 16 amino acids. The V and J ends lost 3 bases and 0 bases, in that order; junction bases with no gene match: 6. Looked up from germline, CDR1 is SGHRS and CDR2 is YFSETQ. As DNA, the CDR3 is TGCGCCAGCAGCTCTCTAAGGACAGGCTCCTACAATGAGCAGTTCTTC. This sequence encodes CASSSLRTGSYNEQFF.

CDR3 sequence reads: CASSRGMNTEAFF. CDR3 DNA sequence: TGTGCCAGCTCCCGCGGTATGAACACTGAAGCTTTCTTT. The gene calls are TRBV18 and TRBJ1-1; D gene unclear. Germline CDR1 and CDR2: KGHSH and LQKENI. The CDR3 loop spans 13 amino acids. V was pared by 6 bases and J by 0 bases, with 8 bases between.

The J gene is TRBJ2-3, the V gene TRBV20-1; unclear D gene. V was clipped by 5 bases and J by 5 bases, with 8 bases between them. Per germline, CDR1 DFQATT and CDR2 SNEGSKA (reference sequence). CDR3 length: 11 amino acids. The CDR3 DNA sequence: TGCAGTGCTCTACTGATAGATACGCAGTATTTT. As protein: CSALLIDTQYF.

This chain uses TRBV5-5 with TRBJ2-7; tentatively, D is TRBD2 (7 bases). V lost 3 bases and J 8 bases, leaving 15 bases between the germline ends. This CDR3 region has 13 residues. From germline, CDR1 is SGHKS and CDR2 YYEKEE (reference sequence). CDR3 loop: CASSSRGAGKQYF. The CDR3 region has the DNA TGTGCCAGCAGCTCCCGGGGGGCCGGAAAGCAGTACTTC.

CDR3 region: CASRSSYNSPLHF. DNA for the CDR3: TGTGCCAGCCGGTCGAGCTATAATTCACCCCTCCACTTT. The gene calls are TRBV14 and TRBJ1-6, with D uncertain. With 8 bases removed from V and 3 bases from J, the gap between germline ends came to 8 bases. The CDR3 covers 13 residues. Germline lookup yields CDR1 SGHDN and CDR2 FVKESK.

The CDR3 reads CASSQVNAPYGYTF. DNA of the CDR3: TGTGCCAGCAGCCAAGTGAACGCCCCGTATGGCTACACCTTC. The chain combines TRBV4-2 with TRBJ1-2; D unclear. V was trimmed by 1 base and J by 5 bases, leaving 11 bases between them. The CDR3 totals 14 residues. Germline V gene sequence: CDR1 LGHNA, CDR2 YNFKEQ.

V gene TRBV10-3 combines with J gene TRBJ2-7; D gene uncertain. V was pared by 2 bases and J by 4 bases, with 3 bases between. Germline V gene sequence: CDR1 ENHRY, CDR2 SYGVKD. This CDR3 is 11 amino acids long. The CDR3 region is CAISETYEQYF. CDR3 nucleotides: TGTGCCATCAGTGAGACATACGAGCAGTACTTC.

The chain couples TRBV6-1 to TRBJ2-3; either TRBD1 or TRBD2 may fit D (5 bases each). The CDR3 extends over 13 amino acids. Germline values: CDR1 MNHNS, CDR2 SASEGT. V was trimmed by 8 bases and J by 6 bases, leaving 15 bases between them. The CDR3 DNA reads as TGTGCCAGCGGGGTTGGGGGAACGGATACGCAGTATTTT. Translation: CASGVGGTDTQYF.

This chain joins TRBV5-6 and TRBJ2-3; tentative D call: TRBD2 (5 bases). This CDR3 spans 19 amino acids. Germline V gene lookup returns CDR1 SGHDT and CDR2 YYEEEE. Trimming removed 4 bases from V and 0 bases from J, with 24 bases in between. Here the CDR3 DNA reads TGTGCCAGCAGCGAGGAGGTAGCTCGTCGGATTTCTAGCACAGATACGCAGTATTTT. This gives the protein CASSEEVARRISSTDTQYF.

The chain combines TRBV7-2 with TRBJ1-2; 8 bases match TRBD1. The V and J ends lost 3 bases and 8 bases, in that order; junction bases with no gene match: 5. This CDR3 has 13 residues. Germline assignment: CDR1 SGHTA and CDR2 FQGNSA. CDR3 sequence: CASSFRTGYGYTF. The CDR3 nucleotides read TGTGCCAGCAGCTTTAGGACAGGGTACGGCTACACCTTC.

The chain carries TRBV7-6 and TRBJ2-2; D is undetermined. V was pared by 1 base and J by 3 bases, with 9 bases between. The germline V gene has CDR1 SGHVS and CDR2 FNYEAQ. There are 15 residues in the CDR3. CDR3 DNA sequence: TGTGCCAGCAGCTTAGATGCAGATTACACCGGGGAGCTGTTTTTT. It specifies CASSLDADYTGELFF.

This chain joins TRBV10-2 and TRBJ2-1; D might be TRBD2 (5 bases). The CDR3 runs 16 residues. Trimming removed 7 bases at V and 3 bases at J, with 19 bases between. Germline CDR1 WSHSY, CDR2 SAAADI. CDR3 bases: TGCGCCAGCAAGCCCCCTAAGCGGAGTATCTACAATGAGCAGTTCTTC. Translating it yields CASKPPKRSIYNEQFF.

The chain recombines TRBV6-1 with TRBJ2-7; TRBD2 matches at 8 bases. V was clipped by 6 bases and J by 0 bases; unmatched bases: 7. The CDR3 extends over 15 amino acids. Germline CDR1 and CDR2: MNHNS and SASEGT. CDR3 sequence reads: CASSPREGNSYEQYF. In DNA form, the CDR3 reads TGTGCCAGCAGCCCTCGGGAGGGGAACTCCTACGAGCAGTACTTC.

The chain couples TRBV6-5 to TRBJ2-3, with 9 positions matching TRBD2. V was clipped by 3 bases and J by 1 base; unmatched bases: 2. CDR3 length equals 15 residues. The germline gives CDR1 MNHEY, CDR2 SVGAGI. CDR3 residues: CASSYSGGRTDTQYF. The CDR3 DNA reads TGTGCCAGCAGTTATAGCGGGGGACGCACAGATACGCAGTATTTT.

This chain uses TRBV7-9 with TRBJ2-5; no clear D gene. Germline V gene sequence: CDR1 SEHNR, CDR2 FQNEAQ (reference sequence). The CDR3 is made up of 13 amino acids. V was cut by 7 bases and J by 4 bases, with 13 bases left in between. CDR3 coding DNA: TGTGCCAGCAACCTAAACGGTGGAGAGACCCAGTACTTC. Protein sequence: CASNLNGGETQYF.

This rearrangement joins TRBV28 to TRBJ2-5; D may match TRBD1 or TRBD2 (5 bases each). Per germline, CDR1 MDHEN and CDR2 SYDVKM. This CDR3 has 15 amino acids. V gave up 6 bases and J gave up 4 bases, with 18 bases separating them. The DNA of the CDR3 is TGTGCCAGCAGAGAAGGGACCCTGTCGCCAGAGACCCAGTACTTC. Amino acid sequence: CASREGTLSPETQYF.

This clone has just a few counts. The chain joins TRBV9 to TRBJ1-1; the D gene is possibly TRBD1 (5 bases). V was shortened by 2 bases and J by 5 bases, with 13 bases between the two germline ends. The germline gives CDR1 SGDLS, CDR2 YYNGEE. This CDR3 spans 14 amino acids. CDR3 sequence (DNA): TGTGCCAGCAGCGTGGCGGGGGGAGCTACTGAAGCTTTCTTT. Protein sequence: CASSVAGGATEAFF. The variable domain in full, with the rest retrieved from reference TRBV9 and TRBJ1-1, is DSGVTQTPKHLITATGQRVTLRCSPRSGDLSVYWYQQSLDQGLQFLIQYYNGEERAKGNILERFSAQQFPDLHSELNLSSLELGDSALYFCASSVAGGATEAFFGQGTRLTVV.